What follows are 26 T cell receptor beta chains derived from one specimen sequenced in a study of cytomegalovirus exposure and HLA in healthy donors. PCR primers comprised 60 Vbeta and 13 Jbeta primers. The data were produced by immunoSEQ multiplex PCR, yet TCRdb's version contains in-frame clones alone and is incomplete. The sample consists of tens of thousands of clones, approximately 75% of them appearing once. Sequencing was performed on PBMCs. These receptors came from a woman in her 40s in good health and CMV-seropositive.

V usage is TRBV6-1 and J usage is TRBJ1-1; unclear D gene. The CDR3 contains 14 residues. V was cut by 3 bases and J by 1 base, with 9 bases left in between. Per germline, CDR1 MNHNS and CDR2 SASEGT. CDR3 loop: CASSDRVGNTEAFF. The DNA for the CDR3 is TGTGCCAGCAGTGATCGGGTGGGGAACACTGAAGCTTTCTTT.

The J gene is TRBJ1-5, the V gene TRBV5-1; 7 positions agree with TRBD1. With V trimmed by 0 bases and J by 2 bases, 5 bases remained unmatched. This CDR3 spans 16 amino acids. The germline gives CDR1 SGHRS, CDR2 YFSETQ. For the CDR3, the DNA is TGCGCCAGCAGCTTGGAAGGGGGCGCGGGCAATCAGCCCCAGCATTTT. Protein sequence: CASSLEGGAGNQPQHF.

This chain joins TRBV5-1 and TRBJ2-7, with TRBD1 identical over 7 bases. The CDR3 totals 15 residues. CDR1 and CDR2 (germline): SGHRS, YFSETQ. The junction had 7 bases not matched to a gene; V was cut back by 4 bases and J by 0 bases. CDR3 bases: TGCGCCAGCAGCGGGGGACAGCCGAGCTCCTACGAGCAGTACTTC. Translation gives CASSGGQPSSYEQYF. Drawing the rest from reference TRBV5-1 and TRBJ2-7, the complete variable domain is KAGVTQTPRYLIKTRGQQVTLSCSPISGHRSVSWYQQTPGQGLQFLFEYFSETQRNKGNFPGRFSGRQFSNSRSEMNVSTLELGDSALYLCASSGGQPSSYEQYFGPGTRLTVT.

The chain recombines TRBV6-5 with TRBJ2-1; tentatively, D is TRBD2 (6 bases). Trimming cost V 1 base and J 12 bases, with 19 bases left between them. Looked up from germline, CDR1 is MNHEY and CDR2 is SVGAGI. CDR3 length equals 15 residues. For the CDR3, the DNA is TGTGCCAGCAGTTACTTATCCGGGAGCGTGAACGGGCAGTTCTTC. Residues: CASSYLSGSVNGQFF.

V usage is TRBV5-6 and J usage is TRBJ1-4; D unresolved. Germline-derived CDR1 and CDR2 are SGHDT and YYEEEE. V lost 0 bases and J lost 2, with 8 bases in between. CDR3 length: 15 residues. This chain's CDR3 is CASSLGAGTNEKLFF. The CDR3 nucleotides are TGTGCCAGCAGCTTGGGGGCTGGGACTAATGAAAAACTGTTTTTT.

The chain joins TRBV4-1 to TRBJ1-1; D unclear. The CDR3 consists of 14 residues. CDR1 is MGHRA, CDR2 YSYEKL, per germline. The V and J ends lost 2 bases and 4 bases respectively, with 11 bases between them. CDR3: CASSQFSSGTEAFF. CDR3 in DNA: TGCGCCAGCAGCCAATTCAGCTCAGGCACTGAAGCTTTCTTT.

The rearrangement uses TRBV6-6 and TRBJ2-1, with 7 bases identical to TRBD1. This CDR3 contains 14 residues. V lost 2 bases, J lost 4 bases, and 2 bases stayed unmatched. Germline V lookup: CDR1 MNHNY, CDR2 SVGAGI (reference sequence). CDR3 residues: CASSYGDSYNEQFF. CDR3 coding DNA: TGTGCCAGCAGTTACGGGGACAGTTACAATGAGCAGTTCTTC.

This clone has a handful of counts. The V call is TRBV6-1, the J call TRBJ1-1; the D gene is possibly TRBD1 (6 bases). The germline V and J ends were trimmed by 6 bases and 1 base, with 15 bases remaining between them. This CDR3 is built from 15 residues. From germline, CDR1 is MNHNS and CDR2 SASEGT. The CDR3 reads CASSLRRTANTEAFF. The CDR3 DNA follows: TGTGCCAGCAGCCTCCGACGGACAGCGAACACTGAAGCTTTCTTT.

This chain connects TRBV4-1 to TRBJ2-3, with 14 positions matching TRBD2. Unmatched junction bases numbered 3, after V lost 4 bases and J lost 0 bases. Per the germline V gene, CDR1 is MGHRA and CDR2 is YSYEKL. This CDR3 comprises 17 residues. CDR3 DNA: TGCGCCAGCAGCCGAGGGACTAGCGGGGGTAGCACAGATACGCAGTATTTT. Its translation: CASSRGTSGGSTDTQYF.

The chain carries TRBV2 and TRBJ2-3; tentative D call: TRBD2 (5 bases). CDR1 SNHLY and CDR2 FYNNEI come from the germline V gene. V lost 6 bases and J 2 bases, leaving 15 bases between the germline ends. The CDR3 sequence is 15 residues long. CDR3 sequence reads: CASRAPRGITDTQYF. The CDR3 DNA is TGTGCCAGCAGGGCACCTAGAGGGATCACAGATACGCAGTATTTT.

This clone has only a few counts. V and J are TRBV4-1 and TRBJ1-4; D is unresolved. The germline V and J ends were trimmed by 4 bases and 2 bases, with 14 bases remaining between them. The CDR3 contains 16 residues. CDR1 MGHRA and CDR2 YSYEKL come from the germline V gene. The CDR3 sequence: CASSPLGRLTNEKLFF. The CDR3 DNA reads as TGCGCCAGCAGCCCCCTGGGCAGGCTGACTAATGAAAAACTGTTTTTT.

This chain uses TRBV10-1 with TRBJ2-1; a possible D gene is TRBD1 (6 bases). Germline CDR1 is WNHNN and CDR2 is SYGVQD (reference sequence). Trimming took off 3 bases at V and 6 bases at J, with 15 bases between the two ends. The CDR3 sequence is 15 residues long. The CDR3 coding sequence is TGCGCCAGCAGTGATCCACGGCAGGGGCGCAATGAGCAGTTCTTC. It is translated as CASSDPRQGRNEQFF.

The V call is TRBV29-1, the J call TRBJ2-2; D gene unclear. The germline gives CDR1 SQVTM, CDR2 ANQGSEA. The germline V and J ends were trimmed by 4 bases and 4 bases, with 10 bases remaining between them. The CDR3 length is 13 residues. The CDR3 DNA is TGCAGCGTTGGAGCGCCTCTCACCGGGGAGCTGTTTTTT. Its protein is CSVGAPLTGELFF.

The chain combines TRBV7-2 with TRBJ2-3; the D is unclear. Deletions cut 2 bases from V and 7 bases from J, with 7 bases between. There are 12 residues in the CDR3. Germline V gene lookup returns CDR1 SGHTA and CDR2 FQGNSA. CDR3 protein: CASSLLSYTQYF. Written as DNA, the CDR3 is TGTGCCAGCAGCTTACTTTCGTATACGCAGTATTTT.

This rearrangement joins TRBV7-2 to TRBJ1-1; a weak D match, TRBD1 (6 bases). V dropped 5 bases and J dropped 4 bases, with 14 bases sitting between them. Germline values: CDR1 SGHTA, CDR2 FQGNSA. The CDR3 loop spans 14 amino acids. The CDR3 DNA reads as TGTGCCAGCAGCCAACAGGGTTTAGGCACTGAAGCTTTCTTT. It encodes CASSQQGLGTEAFF.

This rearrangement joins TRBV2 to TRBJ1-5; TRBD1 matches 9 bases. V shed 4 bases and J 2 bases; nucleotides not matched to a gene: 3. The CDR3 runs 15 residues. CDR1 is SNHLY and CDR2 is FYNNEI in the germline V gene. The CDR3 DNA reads TGTGCCAGCAGTGTGACAGGGGGTGGCAATCAGCCCCAGCATTTT. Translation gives CASSVTGGGNQPQHF. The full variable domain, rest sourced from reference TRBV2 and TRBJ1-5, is EPEVTQTPSHQVTQMGQEVILRCVPISNHLYFYWYRQILGQKVEFLVSFYNNEISEKSEIFDDQFSVERPDGSNFTLKIRSTKLEDSAMYFCASSVTGGGNQPQHFGDGTRLSIL.

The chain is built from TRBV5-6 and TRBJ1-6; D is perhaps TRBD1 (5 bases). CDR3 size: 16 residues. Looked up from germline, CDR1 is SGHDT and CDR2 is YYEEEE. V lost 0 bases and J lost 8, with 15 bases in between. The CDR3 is CASSLEAFPGDSPLHF. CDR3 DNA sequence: TGTGCCAGCAGCTTGGAGGCATTTCCGGGGGATTCACCCCTCCACTTT.

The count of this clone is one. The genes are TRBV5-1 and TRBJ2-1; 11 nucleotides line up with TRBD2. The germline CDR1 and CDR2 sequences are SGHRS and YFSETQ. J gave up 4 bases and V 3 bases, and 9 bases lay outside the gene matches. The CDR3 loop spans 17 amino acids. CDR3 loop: CASSSTPLAGAYNEQFF. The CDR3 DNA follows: TGCGCCAGCAGCTCAACTCCACTAGCGGGGGCATACAATGAGCAGTTCTTC. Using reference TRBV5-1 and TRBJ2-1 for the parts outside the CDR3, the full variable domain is KAGVTQTPRYLIKTRGQQVTLSCSPISGHRSVSWYQQTPGQGLQFLFEYFSETQRNKGNFPGRFSGRQFSNSRSEMNVSTLELGDSALYLCASSSTPLAGAYNEQFFGPGTRLTVL.

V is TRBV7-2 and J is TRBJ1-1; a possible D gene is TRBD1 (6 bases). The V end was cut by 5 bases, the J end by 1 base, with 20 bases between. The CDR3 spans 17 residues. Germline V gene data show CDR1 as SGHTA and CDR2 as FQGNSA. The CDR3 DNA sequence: TGTGCCAGCAGCCCCGAGTTTCAGGGGCGGCCGAACACTGAAGCTTTCTTT. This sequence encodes CASSPEFQGRPNTEAFF. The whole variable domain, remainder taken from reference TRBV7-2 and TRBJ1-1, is GAGVSQSPSNKVTEKGKDVELRCDPISGHTALYWYRQSLGQGLEFLIYFQGNSAPDKSGLPSDRFSAERTGGSVSTLTIQRTQQEDSAVYLCASSPEFQGRPNTEAFFGQGTRLTVV.

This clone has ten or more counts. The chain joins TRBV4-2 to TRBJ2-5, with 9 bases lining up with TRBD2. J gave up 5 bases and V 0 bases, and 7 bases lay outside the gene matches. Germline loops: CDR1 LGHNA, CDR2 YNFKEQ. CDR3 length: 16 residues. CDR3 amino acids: CASSQEKAGGPETQYF. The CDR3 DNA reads TGTGCCAGCAGCCAAGAGAAAGCGGGGGGCCCTGAGACCCAGTACTTC.

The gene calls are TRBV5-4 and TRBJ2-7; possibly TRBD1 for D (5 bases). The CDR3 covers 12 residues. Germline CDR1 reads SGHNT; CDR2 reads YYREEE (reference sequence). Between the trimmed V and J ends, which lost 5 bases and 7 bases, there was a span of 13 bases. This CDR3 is CASRSGAGEQYF. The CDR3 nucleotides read TGTGCCAGCAGGTCTGGGGCTGGGGAGCAGTACTTC.

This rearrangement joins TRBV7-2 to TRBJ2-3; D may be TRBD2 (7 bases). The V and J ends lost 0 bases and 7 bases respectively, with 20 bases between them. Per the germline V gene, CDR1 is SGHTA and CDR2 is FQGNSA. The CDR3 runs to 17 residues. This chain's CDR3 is CASSLAGGGRGIYTQYF. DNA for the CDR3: TGTGCCAGCAGCTTAGCGGGGGGGGGCCGTGGTATCTATACGCAGTATTTT.

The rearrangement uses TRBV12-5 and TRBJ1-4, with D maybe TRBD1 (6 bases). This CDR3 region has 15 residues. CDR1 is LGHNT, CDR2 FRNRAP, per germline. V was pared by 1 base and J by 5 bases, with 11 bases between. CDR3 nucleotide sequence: TGTGCTAGTGGTTTGGGGGACACCACCAATGAAAAACTGTTTTTT. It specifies CASGLGDTTNEKLFF.

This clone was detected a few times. CDR3 amino acids: CASSETRGGRGYTF. The DNA for the CDR3 is TGTGCCAGCAGTGAAACCCGGGGAGGGCGAGGCTACACCTTC. The chain combines TRBV6-1 with TRBJ1-2; unclear D gene. CDR1 and CDR2 from the germline V gene are MNHNS and SASEGT. This CDR3 spans 14 amino acids. Between the trimmed V and J ends, which lost 2 bases and 8 bases, there was a span of 15 bases.

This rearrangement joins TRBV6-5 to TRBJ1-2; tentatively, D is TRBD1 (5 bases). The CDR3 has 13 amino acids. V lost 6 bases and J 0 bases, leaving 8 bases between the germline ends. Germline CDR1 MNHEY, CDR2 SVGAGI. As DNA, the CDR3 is TGTGCCAGCAGAGACAGTTCTAACTATGGCTACACCTTC. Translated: CASRDSSNYGYTF.

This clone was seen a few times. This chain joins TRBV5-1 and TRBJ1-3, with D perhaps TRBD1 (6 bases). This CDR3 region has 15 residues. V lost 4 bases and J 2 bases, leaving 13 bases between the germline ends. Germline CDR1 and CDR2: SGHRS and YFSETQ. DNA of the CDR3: TGCGCCAGCAGCCTCCGAGAGGGGGCTGGAAACACCATATATTTT. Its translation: CASSLREGAGNTIYF. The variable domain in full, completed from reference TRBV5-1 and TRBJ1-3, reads KAGVTQTPRYLIKTRGQQVTLSCSPISGHRSVSWYQQTPGQGLQFLFEYFSETQRNKGNFPGRFSGRQFSNSRSEMNVSTLELGDSALYLCASSLREGAGNTIYFGEGSWLTVV.